The 5 T cell receptor beta chains below come from one sample, sequenced in a study of cytomegalovirus exposure and HLA in healthy donors (dated by TCRdb to 2016 to 2017). The library was built by means of the immunoSEQ multiplex PCR assay. For the multiplex PCR, a mixture combining 60 forward primers for TCR Vbeta segments and 13 reverse primers for TCR Jbeta segments was used. TCRdb's version of the immuneACCESS table is confined to in-frame rearrangements and falls short of the full clone set. An unresolved V gene accounts for under half of the shortfall where checked; the remainder is of unknown origin. The sample records around 220,000 clones, 75% to 85% of which are singletons. About 1.4% of the sample goes to the ten largest clones. What was sequenced was PBMCs. The receptors were sampled from a girl under 18 in good health and CMV-seronegative.

The J gene is TRBJ2-7, the V gene TRBV27; TRBD2 matches at 11 bases. CDR3 size: 15 residues. The trim removed 3 bases at V and 5 bases at J, leaving 6 bases unmatched. Germline CDR1 is MNHEY and CDR2 is SMNVEV (reference sequence). In DNA, the CDR3 is TGTGCCAGCAGTTTTATAGCGGGAGGGCCCCACGAGCAGTACTTC. As protein: CASSFIAGGPHEQYF.

This clone was seen a few times. The gene calls are TRBV7-8 and TRBJ2-7; 7 bases fit TRBD1. Germline assignment: CDR1 SGHVS and CDR2 FQNEAQ. J lost 2 bases, V lost 6 bases, and 10 bases had no gene match. The CDR3 totals 15 residues. The CDR3 coding sequence is TGTGCCAGCAGACAACGACAGGGCCCCACCTACGAGCAGTACTTC. As protein: CASRQRQGPTYEQYF.

The chain carries TRBV7-9 and TRBJ1-2; TRBD1 is a possible D gene (6 bases). Trimming took 5 bases from V and 6 from J, leaving 13 bases between them. The CDR3 contains 13 residues. Germline CDR1 and CDR2: SEHNR and FQNEAQ (reference sequence). CDR3 protein: CASSREGVDGYTF. For the CDR3, the DNA is TGTGCCAGCAGCCGCGAGGGGGTGGATGGCTACACCTTC.

This clone was seen just once. The rearrangement uses TRBV28 and TRBJ2-7, with 9 bases that match TRBD2. The ends lost 9 bases at V and 5 bases at J; junction bases unmatched: 11. The CDR3 spans 14 residues. Germline values: CDR1 MDHEN, CDR2 SYDVKM. The CDR3 here is CASFLAGRVNEQYF. The CDR3 bases are TGTGCCAGTTTCCTAGCGGGAAGGGTCAACGAGCAGTACTTC.

The chain is built from TRBV27 and TRBJ1-2, with D unresolved. The V and J ends lost 4 bases and 8 bases respectively, with 14 bases between them. This CDR3 spans 13 amino acids. Germline V gene lookup returns CDR1 MNHEY and CDR2 SMNVEV (reference sequence). Written as DNA, the CDR3 is TGTGCCAGCAGTTCTATTACGGGTGACGGCTACACCTTC. This sequence encodes CASSSITGDGYTF.